What follows are 29 T cell receptor beta chains derived from one specimen sequenced in a study of OX40 agonist ivuxolimab in advanced cancers. Repertoires were generated with immunoSEQ multiplex PCR, while TCRdb's copy carries only in-frame clones and drops some. Of 30,000 to 45,000 clones in the sample, about 81% were seen once. The source was CD4+ or CD8+ T cells sorted from blood, collected in a trial of the OX40 agonist ivuxolimab. The receptor source for this set is an adult with an advanced solid tumor such as melanoma, head and neck, liver or kidney cancer.

The rearrangement joins TRBV19 to TRBJ1-1; D perhaps matches TRBD1 (6 bases). V lost 7 bases to trimming and J lost 4 bases, with 16 bases between them. The germline gives CDR1 LNHDA, CDR2 SQIVND (reference sequence). CDR3 length: 14 amino acids. The CDR3 nucleotides read TGTGCCAGTACCAAGGGGGGCCAGGCCACTGAAGCTTTCTTT. Protein: CASTKGGQATEAFF.

V and J are TRBV30 and TRBJ2-7, with D possibly called TRBD1 or TRBD2 (5 bases each). This CDR3 has 14 residues. Trimming cost V 4 bases and J 0 bases, with 13 bases left between them. Germline CDR1 reads GTSNPN; CDR2 reads SVGIG (reference sequence). The CDR3 DNA is TGTGCCTGGACTGAGGGGCCGAGCTCCTACGAGCAGTACTTC. This encodes CAWTEGPSSYEQYF. Using reference TRBV30 and TRBJ2-7 for the parts outside the CDR3, the full variable domain is SQTIHQWPATLVQPVGSPLSLECTVEGTSNPNLYWYRQAAGRGLQLLFYSVGIGQISSEVPQNLSASRPQDRQFILSSKKLLLSDSGFYLCAWTEGPSSYEQYFGPGTRLTVT.

Worth noting for this clone: A read error may produce the germline difference seen at one junction end. The sample holds other DNA sequences that translate to the same CDR3. This sequence joins TRBV7-8 and TRBJ1-3, with 8 bases lining up with TRBD1. Germline CDR1 SGHVS, CDR2 FQNEAQ. The CDR3 runs to 15 residues. In DNA, the CDR3 is TGCGCCAGCAGCTTTCAGGGGGCTTGGGGAAACACCATATATTTT. It codes for CASSFQGAWGNTIYF.

The V gene is TRBV7-2, the J gene TRBJ1-1; 7 bases agree with TRBD1. Germline V gives CDR1 SGHTA, CDR2 FQGNSA. This CDR3 has 14 residues. V lost 8 bases to trimming and J lost 5 bases; unmatched junction nucleotides: 11. The CDR3: CASARRQGKTEAFF. CDR3 nucleotides: TGTGCCAGCGCCCGGAGACAGGGTAAGACTGAAGCTTTCTTT.

The chain has TRBV23-1 and TRBJ2-6; 7 bases match TRBD2. TRBV23-1 is an open reading frame, and its role is uncertain. V trimming: 7 bases; J trimming: 0 bases; junction bases outside the gene matches: 15. The CDR3 consists of 19 residues. CDR3 amino acids: CASITPCKAGVSGANVLTF. CDR3 DNA: TGCGCCAGCATTACCCCATGTAAGGCGGGAGTCTCTGGGGCCAACGTCCTGACTTTC.

This chain connects TRBV28 to TRBJ1-1, with D unresolved. The V end lost 8 bases, the J end lost 3 bases, and 13 bases lay between the germline ends. CDR3 length: 13 amino acids. The germline gives CDR1 MDHEN, CDR2 SYDVKM. In DNA, the CDR3 is TGTGCCAGCCATCCCGGCAGATACACTGAAGCTTTCTTT. Translated: CASHPGRYTEAFF.

This clone has more than one count but fewer than ten. The V call is TRBV4-1, the J call TRBJ1-1; D is unresolved. CDR1 and CDR2 (germline): MGHRA, YSYEKL. V was cut by 3 bases and J by 1 base, with 9 bases left in between. CDR3 length: 14 amino acids. The CDR3 nucleotides are TGCGCCAGCAGCCACCCAGGCAGGAACACTGAAGCTTTCTTT. Its translation is CASSHPGRNTEAFF.

This chain uses TRBV10-2 with TRBJ2-2, with 7 bases aligning to TRBD2. Germline CDR1 is WSHSY and CDR2 is SAAADI. With V trimmed by 8 bases and J by 7 bases, 10 bases remained unmatched. The CDR3 spans 14 residues. The CDR3 sequence: CASSPAGNVGELFF. The CDR3 bases are TGCGCCAGCTCCCCAGCGGGAAACGTCGGGGAGCTGTTTTTT.

V is TRBV5-4 and J is TRBJ1-4; D unclear. The germline V gene encodes CDR1 SGHNT and CDR2 YYREEE (reference sequence). V lost 4 bases, J lost 0 bases, and 7 bases lay in between. This CDR3 spans 14 amino acids. CDR3 sequence (DNA): TGTGCCAGCAGCCCGGATGCAACTAATGAAAAACTGTTTTTT. Translated, it gives CASSPDATNEKLFF.

This clone was detected only a few times. The chain joins TRBV7-2 to TRBJ2-5, with D possibly being TRBD1 (6 bases). V lost 1 base, J lost 5 bases, and 23 bases lay in between. Per germline, CDR1 SGHTA and CDR2 FQGNSA. The CDR3 is made up of 18 amino acids. CDR3 loop: CASSLGGRGQIRTETQYF. The CDR3 nucleotides are TGTGCCAGCAGCTTAGGAGGTCGGGGACAAATCCGCACGGAGACCCAGTACTTC.

The rearrangement joins TRBV5-4 to TRBJ2-1; TRBD2 matches at 10 bases. CDR1 is SGHNT, CDR2 YYREEE, per germline (reference sequence). The CDR3 is made up of 15 amino acids. V trimming: 2 bases; J trimming: 9 bases; junction bases outside the gene matches: 8. The CDR3 nucleotides read TGTGCCAGCAGCTTACTAGCGGGAACCCTAGGTGAGCAGTTCTTC. Translated: CASSLLAGTLGEQFF. Complete variable domain (other parts from reference TRBV5-4 and TRBJ2-1): ETGVTQSPTHLIKTRGQQVTLRCSSQSGHNTVSWYQQALGQGPQFIFQYYREEENGRGNFPPRFSGLQFPNYSSELNVNALELDDSALYLCASSLLAGTLGEQFFGPGTRLTVL.

The rearrangement uses TRBV10-1 and TRBJ1-5; the D is unclear. The CDR3 is 13 residues long. Germline V gene lookup returns CDR1 WNHNN and CDR2 SYGVQD (reference sequence). V lost 0 bases, J lost 4 bases, and 4 bases lay in between. The CDR3 region is CASSESGNQPQHF. The CDR3 DNA follows: TGCGCCAGCAGTGAGTCAGGGAATCAGCCCCAGCATTTT.

The chain couples TRBV25-1 to TRBJ2-7; tentatively, D is TRBD2 (6 bases). The CDR3 contains 12 residues. V lost 7 bases, J lost 4 bases, and 11 bases lay in between. The germline gives CDR1 MGHDK, CDR2 SYGVNS. The CDR3: CASKKEGYEQYF. For the CDR3, the DNA is TGTGCCAGCAAAAAGGAGGGATACGAGCAGTACTTC.

This chain uses TRBV5-1 with TRBJ2-3; TRBD1 is a possible D gene (5 bases). The ends were cut back, 7 bases at V and 4 bases at J, with 16 bases in the middle. This CDR3 is built from 14 residues. The germline gives CDR1 SGHRS, CDR2 YFSETQ. CDR3 protein: CASYQSLGADTQYF. The DNA of the CDR3 is TGCGCCAGCTACCAGTCCTTAGGGGCAGATACGCAGTATTTT. The variable domain in full, completed from reference TRBV5-1 and TRBJ2-3, reads KAGVTQTPRYLIKTRGQQVTLSCSPISGHRSVSWYQQTPGQGLQFLFEYFSETQRNKGNFPGRFSGRQFSNSRSEMNVSTLELGDSALYLCASYQSLGADTQYFGPGTRLTVL.

V is TRBV9 and J is TRBJ1-3; D is perhaps TRBD1 (5 bases). The germline V and J ends were trimmed by 0 bases and 4 bases, with 11 bases remaining between them. CDR1 and CDR2 from the germline V gene are SGDLS and YYNGEE. This CDR3 has 15 amino acids. For the CDR3, the DNA is TGTGCCAGCAGCGTAGAGCCAGGGTTGGGAAACACCATATATTTT. Translated, it gives CASSVEPGLGNTIYF.

The sample holds one count of this clone. The chain is built from TRBV6-5 and TRBJ2-7; tentatively, D is TRBD1 or TRBD2 (5 bases each). Germline CDR1 reads MNHEY; CDR2 reads SVGAGI. Trimming took off 8 bases at V and 2 bases at J, with 16 bases between the two ends. The CDR3 loop spans 14 amino acids. The CDR3 spells CASRSGLGAYEQYF. The CDR3 bases are TGTGCCAGCCGCTCCGGATTGGGGGCCTACGAGCAGTACTTC.

The CDR3 bases are TGTGCCAGCAGTCCCGCCGGGACTAGCGGGAGAGAGCAGTTCTTC. Translated: CASSPAGTSGREQFF. The chain employs TRBV6-1 and TRBJ2-1; TRBD2 agrees at 14 bases. The V segment lost 5 bases and the J segment 10 bases; nucleotides outside the gene matches: 7. The CDR3 consists of 15 residues. Germline V gene data show CDR1 as MNHNS and CDR2 as SASEGT.

CDR3 residues: CASSLTSRPETQYF. DNA of the CDR3: TGTGCCAGCAGTTTAACGTCAAGGCCGGAGACCCAGTACTTC. This sequence joins TRBV28 and TRBJ2-5; D gene unclear. The germline gives CDR1 MDHEN, CDR2 SYDVKM. This CDR3 is built from 14 residues. The V end was cut by 2 bases, the J end by 5 bases, with 12 bases between.

This clone was picked up one time. The chain combines TRBV4-3 with TRBJ2-1, with 8 positions matching TRBD2. With V trimmed by 0 bases and J by 5 bases, 9 bases remained unmatched. Germline assignment: CDR1 LGHNA and CDR2 YSLEER. CDR3 length: 17 amino acids. The CDR3: CASSQDLPGGPDNEQFF. CDR3 sequence (DNA): TGCGCCAGCAGCCAAGACCTCCCGGGGGGGCCCGACAATGAGCAGTTCTTC.

This clone was detected a few times. The rearrangement links TRBV25-1 to TRBJ2-3, with 8 nucleotides matching TRBD2. The germline V gene encodes CDR1 MGHDK and CDR2 SYGVNS. V lost 10 bases, J lost 3 bases, and 9 bases stayed unmatched. This CDR3 has 14 residues. This CDR3 reads CATRTTSGTDTQYF. CDR3 DNA sequence: TGTGCCACAAGAACCACTAGCGGAACAGATACGCAGTATTTT. Drawing the rest from reference TRBV25-1 and TRBJ2-3, the complete variable domain is EADIYQTPRYLVIGTGKKITLECSQTMGHDKMYWYQQDPGMELHLIHYSYGVNSTEKGDLSSESTVSRIRTEHFPLTLESARPSHTSQYLCATRTTSGTDTQYFGPGTRLTVL.

V gene TRBV10-3 combines with J gene TRBJ2-1; TRBD2 matches 9 bases. The CDR3 loop spans 15 amino acids. The germline V gene encodes CDR1 ENHRY and CDR2 SYGVKD. V trimming: 6 bases; J trimming: 5 bases; junction bases outside the gene matches: 8. The CDR3 is CAIRPTGTSNNEQFF. As DNA, the CDR3 is TGTGCCATCAGGCCAACCGGGACTAGCAACAATGAGCAGTTCTTC.

J is TRBJ2-7 and V is TRBV30; 8 bases agree with TRBD1. Germline-derived CDR1 and CDR2 are GTSNPN and SVGIG (reference sequence). Trimming cost V 2 bases and J 2 bases; bases outside gene matches: 11. CDR3 length: 16 amino acids. CDR3 sequence (DNA): TGTGCCTGGAGTAGTACTGGCAGGGGGCGTCCCTACGAGCAGTACTTC. Translated: CAWSSTGRGRPYEQYF.

This chain connects TRBV18 to TRBJ2-5; no definite D call. V gave up 0 bases and J gave up 9 bases, with 20 bases separating them. CDR3 length: 16 amino acids. Per the germline V gene, CDR1 is KGHSH and CDR2 is LQKENI. CDR3 nucleotides: TGTGCCAGCTCACCACCGATCGGAACCGAGTCAAGGGCCCAGTACTTC. This encodes CASSPPIGTESRAQYF.

CDR3 protein: CATSGEGEDIPYEQYF. CDR3 nucleotide sequence: TGTGCCACCAGTGGAGAGGGGGAGGATATTCCCTACGAGCAGTACTTC. The V and J genes are TRBV15 and TRBJ2-7; D may correspond to TRBD1 or TRBD2 (6 bases each). The CDR3 sequence is 16 residues long. Trimming stripped 6 bases from V and 2 bases from J, with 20 bases between. CDR1 is LNHNV, CDR2 YYDKDF, per germline (reference sequence).

The chain couples TRBV29-1 to TRBJ2-1, with D possibly being TRBD2 (5 bases). Germline V lookup: CDR1 SQVTM, CDR2 ANQGSEA. V was pared by 6 bases and J by 0 bases, with 9 bases between. CDR3 length equals 13 residues. As DNA, the CDR3 is TGCAGCGTGGGGAGCGGCTCCTACAATGAGCAGTTCTTC. Translation gives CSVGSGSYNEQFF.

Details on this clone: Other DNA sequences in this specimen translate into the identical CDR3. The J gene is TRBJ1-3, the V gene TRBV5-4, with D tentatively TRBD1 (6 bases). V lost 0 bases, J lost 2 bases, and 6 bases lay in between. This CDR3 has 14 residues. CDR1 is SGHNT and CDR2 is YYREEE in the germline V gene (reference sequence). Here the CDR3 DNA reads TGTGCCAGCAGCTTGGACAGGGCTGGAAACACCATATATTTT. Encoded protein: CASSLDRAGNTIYF.

V gene TRBV28 combines with J gene TRBJ1-5; 7 bases fit TRBD1. J lost 0 bases, V lost 8 bases, and 7 bases had no gene match. In germline, CDR1 is MDHEN, CDR2 SYDVKM. The length of the CDR3 is 15 residues. Here the CDR3 DNA reads TGTGCCAGCCGATCCTGGGACAGTAGCAATCAGCCCCAGCATTTT. Protein: CASRSWDSSNQPQHF.

The CDR3 sequence: CASSIVGEGAEAFF. As DNA, the CDR3 is TGTGCCAGTAGTATAGTAGGGGAAGGTGCTGAAGCTTTCTTT. V is TRBV19 and J is TRBJ1-1; D perhaps matches TRBD1 (5 bases). The germline V and J ends were trimmed by 1 base and 6 bases, with 12 bases remaining between them. CDR1 and CDR2 from the germline V gene are LNHDA and SQIVND (reference sequence). The CDR3 runs to 14 residues.

This chain joins TRBV19 and TRBJ1-4, with a possible D match to TRBD1 (6 bases). The CDR3 spans 15 residues. Germline V gives CDR1 LNHDA, CDR2 SQIVND (reference sequence). Trimming removed 5 bases at V and 0 bases at J, with 10 bases between. The CDR3 DNA reads as TGTGCCAGTAGTGAAGGGGGAACAACTAATGAAAAACTGTTTTTT. Its protein product is CASSEGGTTNEKLFF.